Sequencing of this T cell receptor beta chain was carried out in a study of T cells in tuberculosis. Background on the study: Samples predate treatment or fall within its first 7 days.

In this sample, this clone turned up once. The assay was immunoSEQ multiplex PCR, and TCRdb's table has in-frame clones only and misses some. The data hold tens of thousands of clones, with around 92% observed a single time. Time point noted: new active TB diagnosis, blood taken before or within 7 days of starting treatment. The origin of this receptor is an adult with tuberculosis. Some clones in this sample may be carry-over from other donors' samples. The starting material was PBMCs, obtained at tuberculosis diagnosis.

CDR3 residues: CASSSTGYGYTF. CDR3 DNA sequence: TGTGCCAGCAGCTCCACTGGCTATGGCTACACCTTC. The rearrangement joins TRBV7-2 to TRBJ1-2, with D unresolved. CDR1 and CDR2 (germline): SGHTA, FQGNSA. Trimming cost V 4 bases and J 4 bases, with 7 bases left between them. This CDR3 has 12 residues.